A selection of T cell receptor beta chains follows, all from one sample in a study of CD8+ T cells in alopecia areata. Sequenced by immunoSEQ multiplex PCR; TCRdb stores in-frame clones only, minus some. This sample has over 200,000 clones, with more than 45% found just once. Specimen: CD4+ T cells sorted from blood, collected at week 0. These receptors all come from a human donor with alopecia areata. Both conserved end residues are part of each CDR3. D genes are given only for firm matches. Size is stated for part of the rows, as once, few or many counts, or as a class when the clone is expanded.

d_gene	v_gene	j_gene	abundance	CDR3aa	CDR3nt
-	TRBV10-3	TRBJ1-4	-	CAISERGEKLFF	TGTGCCATCAGTGAAAGGGGGGAAAAACTGTTTTTT
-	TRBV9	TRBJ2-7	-	CASSVGGGTYEQYF	TGTGCCAGCAGCGTAGGCGGGGGCACCTACGAGCAGTACTTC
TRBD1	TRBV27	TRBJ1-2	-	CASSWGQGDYGYTF	TGTGCCAGCAGTTGGGGACAGGGCGACTATGGCTACACCTTC
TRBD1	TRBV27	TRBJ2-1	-	CASSLSIFSQGVYEQFF	TGTGCCAGCAGTTTATCGATTTTTTCCCAGGGGGTCTATGAGCAGTTCTTC
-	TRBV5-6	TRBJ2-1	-	CASSPDSFRNEQFF	TGTGCCAGCAGTCCAGACTCCTTTCGGAATGAGCAGTTCTTC
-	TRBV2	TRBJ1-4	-	CASSDGGGPGRREFF	TGTGCCAGCAGTGATGGTGGGGGGCCCGGTAGGAGGGAGTTTTTT
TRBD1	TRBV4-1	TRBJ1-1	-	CASSQPGQGAYTEAFF	TGCGCCAGCAGCCAACCGGGACAGGGGGCTTACACTGAAGCTTTCTTT
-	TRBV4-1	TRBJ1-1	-	CASSRGTVNTEAFF	TGCGCCAGCAGCCGAGGGACGGTTAACACTGAAGCTTTCTTT
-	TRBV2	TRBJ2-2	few	CASRREQGRSGELFF	TGTGCCAGCAGGCGGGAACAGGGAAGGTCCGGGGAGCTGTTTTTT
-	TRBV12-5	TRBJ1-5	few	CASGLVTGTGAQPQHF	TGTGCTAGTGGTTTGGTAACAGGTACTGGAGCTCAGCCCCAGCATTTT
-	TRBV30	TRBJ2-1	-	CAWSRGASYNEQFF	TGTGCCTGGAGTCGTGGGGCTTCCTACAATGAGCAGTTCTTC
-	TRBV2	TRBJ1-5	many	CASSEAGNQPQHF	TGTGCCAGCAGTGAAGCGGGCAATCAGCCCCAGCATTTT
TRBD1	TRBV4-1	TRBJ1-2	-	CASSQAGQGVRRSGYTF	TGCGCCAGCAGCCAAGCGGGACAGGGTGTTCGACGCTCTGGCTACACCTTC
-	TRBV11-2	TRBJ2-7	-	CASSEPDAWGRQNYEQYF	TGTGCCAGCAGCGAGCCGGACGCCTGGGGACGGCAGAACTACGAGCAGTACTTC